This TCR beta chain was recorded in a study of PD-1 blockade in classical Hodgkin lymphoma. CDR3 length: 17 amino acids. Trimming shortened V by 4 bases and J by 0 bases, and 18 bases separated the two germline ends. Germline CDR1 KGHSH, CDR2 LQKENI. Comments on this clone: Its specificity is not known.

After autologous stem cell transplantation all patients relapsed, and prior brentuximab vedotin exposure differed between cohorts. Some clones are missing from TCRdb's copy, which holds only in-frame ones; the method was immunoSEQ multiplex PCR. The sample shows 110,000 or so clones, 70% to 90% of them seen only once. General study points: Newly diagnosed patients reportedly trailed healthy donors in baseline TCR diversity. Partial responders and progressors had significantly lower baseline TCR diversity. Exclusion was applied to patients who started nivolumab under 1 year after ASCT.

V usage is TRBV18 and J usage is TRBJ1-1, with D possibly matching TRBD1 (5 bases). The sequencing here drew on peripheral blood mononuclear cells (PBMCs), taken before the second cycle of nivolumab. This receptor was taken from a human donor with classical Hodgkin lymphoma. CDR3 sequence (DNA): TGTGCCAGCTCACAAGTAGGTTCAGGGAGCATGAACACTGAAGCTTTCTTT. Translation: CASSQVGSGSMNTEAFF. The variable domain in full, with the rest retrieved from reference TRBV18 and TRBJ1-1, is NAGVMQNPRHLVRRRGQEARLRCSPMKGHSHVYWYRQLPEEGLKFMVYLQKENIIDESGMPKERFSAEFPKEGPSILRIQQVVRGDSAAYFCASSQVGSGSMNTEAFFGQGTRLTVV.